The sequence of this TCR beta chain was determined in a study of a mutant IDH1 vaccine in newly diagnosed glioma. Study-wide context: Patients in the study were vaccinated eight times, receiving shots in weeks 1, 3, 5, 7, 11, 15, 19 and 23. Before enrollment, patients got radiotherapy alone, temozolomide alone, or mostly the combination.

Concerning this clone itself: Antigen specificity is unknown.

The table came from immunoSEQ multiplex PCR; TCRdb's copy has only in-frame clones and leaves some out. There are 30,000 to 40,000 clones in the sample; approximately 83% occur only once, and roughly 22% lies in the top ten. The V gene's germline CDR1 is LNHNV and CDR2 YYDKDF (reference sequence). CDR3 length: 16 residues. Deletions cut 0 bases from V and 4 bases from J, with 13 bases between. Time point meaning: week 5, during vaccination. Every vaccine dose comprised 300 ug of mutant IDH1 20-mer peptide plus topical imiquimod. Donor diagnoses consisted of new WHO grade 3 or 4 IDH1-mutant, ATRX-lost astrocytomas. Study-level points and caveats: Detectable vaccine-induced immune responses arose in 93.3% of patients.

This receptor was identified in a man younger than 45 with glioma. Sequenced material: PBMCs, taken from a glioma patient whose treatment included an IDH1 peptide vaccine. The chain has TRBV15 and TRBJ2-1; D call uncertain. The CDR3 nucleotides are TGTGCCACCAGCAGAGATTGGAGTGCCCCATACAATGAGCAGTTCTTC. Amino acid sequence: CATSRDWSAPYNEQFF.